This entry lists 8 T cell receptor beta chains sequenced from one sample in a study of shared clonotypes between healthy human individuals. Naive-designated CD8 cells lacked CD45RO, were positively enriched for CCR7, and omitted terminally differentiated effector memory CD45RA+ cells. Repertoires were generated with immunoSEQ multiplex PCR, while TCRdb's copy carries only in-frame clones and drops some. There are around 1.9 million clones in the sample; just over 90% occur only once, and under 2% lies in the top ten. Sequencing was carried out using naive CD8+ T cells from PBMCs. The receptors originated from a man aged 18-30 years in good health. Some clones in this sample may be carry-over from other donors' samples.

A remark on this clone: This sample also contains other DNA sequences that code for the same CDR3. The chain uses TRBV9 and TRBJ2-5; D remains ambiguous. V shed 0 bases and J shed 1 base, with 7 bases lying between them. The CDR3 has 14 residues. Germline V gene lookup returns CDR1 SGDLS and CDR2 YYNGEE. This chain's CDR3 is CASSVGHPQETQYF. The CDR3 nucleotides read TGTGCCAGCAGCGTAGGCCACCCCCAAGAGACCCAGTACTTC.

This chain uses TRBV6-6 with TRBJ2-5; D possibly matches TRBD1 or TRBD2 (6 bases each). Trimming stripped 5 bases from V and 2 bases from J, with 15 bases between. The V gene's germline CDR1 is MNHNY and CDR2 SVGAGI (reference sequence). This CDR3 is 15 amino acids long. The CDR3 sequence: CASSRGERGQETQYF. CDR3 in DNA: TGTGCCAGCAGTAGGGGGGAAAGGGGGCAAGAGACCCAGTACTTC.

This clone has a single count. The CDR3 reads CASSTVGNEQFF. CDR3 bases: TGTGCCAGCAGTACCGTTGGCAATGAGCAGTTCTTC. V gene TRBV28 combines with J gene TRBJ2-1; D remains unclear. This CDR3 spans 12 amino acids. The V gene lost 5 bases and the J gene lost 6 bases, with 8 bases spanning the gap. Per the germline V gene, CDR1 is MDHEN and CDR2 is SYDVKM.

The chain is built from TRBV5-1 and TRBJ2-5, with D uncertain. The CDR3 is 8 residues long. V lost 6 bases and J 10 bases, leaving 4 bases between the germline ends. Germline V CDR1 and CDR2: SGHRS, YFSETQ. The CDR3 reads CASNGQYF. The CDR3 nucleotides are TGCGCCAGCAACGGCCAGTACTTC.

The CDR3 DNA reads as TGTGCCAGCAGCCCTGTAAGGGTCGCTCTCCAAGAGACCCAGTACTTC. It is translated as CASSPVRVALQETQYF. The chain combines TRBV7-8 with TRBJ2-5; D remains ambiguous. The CDR3 spans 16 residues. Germline CDR1 is SGHVS and CDR2 is FQNEAQ. V was shortened by 5 bases and J by 1 base, with 17 bases between the two germline ends.

J is TRBJ2-2 and V is TRBV27, with D perhaps matching TRBD2 (6 bases). V lost 3 bases and J 0 bases, leaving 17 bases between the germline ends. In germline, CDR1 is MNHEY, CDR2 SMNVEV (reference sequence). CDR3 length: 18 amino acids. CDR3 residues: CASSFAPWRETNTGELFF. CDR3 sequence (DNA): TGTGCCAGCAGTTTTGCCCCATGGCGGGAAACGAACACCGGGGAGCTGTTTTTT.

The J gene is TRBJ2-6, the V gene TRBV21-1; the table gives TRBD2 as D, unverified against the DNA. TRBV21-1 is flagged as a pseudogene. This CDR3 is built from 18 residues. Here the CDR3 reads CASSKYTGLPSGANVLTF. The CDR3 nucleotides read TGTGCCAGCAGCAAATATACCGGGTTGCCCTCTGGGGCCAACGTCCTGACTTTC.

The chain couples TRBV13 to TRBJ2-5, with D possibly TRBD2 on 6 matching bases. This CDR3 comprises 15 residues. In germline, CDR1 is PRHDT, CDR2 FYEKMQ (reference sequence). The germline V and J ends were trimmed by 5 bases and 4 bases, with 17 bases remaining between them. The CDR3 loop is CASSLKQGGRETQYF. Written as DNA, the CDR3 is TGTGCCAGCAGCCTTAAGCAGGGAGGAAGAGAGACCCAGTACTTC.